The clone carrying this T cell receptor (beta chain) was counted between two and nine times. The sample belongs to a study of identical twins. TCRdb fed the 5' RACE reads into MiXCR, producing one record per CDR3 protein. Among 200,000 to 250,000 distinct CDR3 sequences listed, over 5.5% were seen once. This same sample was also taken into another study, of T cells expressing NK-cell markers. That publication notes: In several experiments, sorting was restricted to alpha-beta TCR T cells by an anti-gamma-delta TCR antibody. Dominant NKG2C+ clonotypes were found to form about 1.0-7.0% of CD8+ T cells in 5 or 6 donors.

The clonotype was recovered from a woman aged 18-29 years in good health. Material for sequencing was CD8+ T cells sorted from blood.

The CDR3, as DNA: TGTGCCAGCAGTGGGTTCGGGGTTTTGGGCAATCAGCCCCAGCATTTT. Residues: CASSGFGVLGNQPQHF. The chain uses TRBV12-3 or TRBV12-4 and TRBJ1-5; no clear D. The CDR3 consists of 16 residues. V was pared by 5 bases and J by 2 bases, with 16 bases between.